Following are 24 T cell receptor beta chains from one sample sequenced in a study of CD8 T cells in ankylosing spondylitis. From the 5' RACE reads, TCRdb called clonotypes with MiXCR, one entry per CDR3 protein. The sample consists of tens of thousands of distinct CDR3 sequences, around 27% of them appearing once. The sequenced material came from blood, either unsorted or a sorted T cell fraction (not recorded which). These receptors came from a male donor with ankylosing spondylitis or in good health (not recorded which).

At least ten counts were recorded for this clonotype. The V and J genes are TRBV20-1 and TRBJ2-7, with 7 bases fitting TRBD1. J gave up 1 base and V 5 bases, and 8 bases lay outside the gene matches. Per germline, CDR1 DFQATT and CDR2 SNEGSKA (reference sequence). The CDR3 contains 14 residues. CDR3 coding DNA: TGCAGTGCTTGGGACAGCTCGCAATCCTACGAGCAGTACTTC. Translated, it gives CSAWDSSQSYEQYF.

This sequence joins TRBV20-1 and TRBJ2-1, with 10 positions matching TRBD2. V trimming: 0 bases; J trimming: 5 bases; junction bases outside the gene matches: 7. This CDR3 contains 16 residues. Germline V CDR1 and CDR2: DFQATT, SNEGSKA (reference sequence). The CDR3 bases are TGCAGTGCTAGAGATCCCACTAGCGGGACTCACAATGAGCAGTTCTTC. Its protein is CSARDPTSGTHNEQFF.

The rearrangement joins TRBV9 to TRBJ2-3; 7 bases are shared with TRBD2. CDR1 SGDLS and CDR2 YYNGEE come from the germline V gene. The CDR3 sequence is 17 residues long. After removal of 3 bases from V and 0 bases from J, the junction contained 10 bases not matched to a gene. CDR3 amino acids: CASSDGDYPISTDTQYF. The CDR3 DNA follows: TGTGCCAGCAGCGATGGGGACTACCCAATTAGCACAGATACGCAGTATTTT.

This rearrangement joins TRBV13 to TRBJ2-7, with 8 bases lining up with TRBD1. This CDR3 is 14 amino acids long. Trimming cost V 4 bases and J 6 bases; bases outside gene matches: 8. Germline V gene lookup returns CDR1 PRHDT and CDR2 FYEKMQ (reference sequence). The CDR3: CASSYGGQGGEQYV. Here the CDR3 DNA reads TGTGCCAGCAGCTACGGAGGACAGGGCGGCGAGCAGTACGTC.

The V call is TRBV2, the J call TRBJ2-1; 9 nucleotides agree with TRBD2. The germline CDR1 and CDR2 sequences are SNHLY and FYNNEI. The CDR3 covers 15 residues. Unmatched junction bases numbered 11, after V lost 4 bases and J lost 10 bases. The CDR3 DNA reads as TGTGCCAGCAGTGGGTCTAGCGGGGTTGGACGGGAGCAGTTCTTC. Translating gives CASSGSSGVGREQFF.

J is TRBJ1-4 and V is TRBV30; D is unresolved. V lost 1 base, J lost 6 bases, and 6 bases lay in between. This CDR3 spans 12 amino acids. In germline, CDR1 is GTSNPN, CDR2 SVGIG (reference sequence). CDR3 nucleotide sequence: TGTGCCTGGAGTGCCGGCTATGAAAAACTGTTTTTT. This gives the protein CAWSAGYEKLFF.

The chain combines TRBV5-1 with TRBJ1-1; D might be TRBD1 (5 bases). There are 19 residues in the CDR3. Trimming left V 6 bases short and J 7 bases short, with 34 bases between. Germline V CDR1 and CDR2: SGHRS, YFSETQ. The chain's CDR3 is CASTLRWGFLKGIHGEAFF. Here the CDR3 DNA reads TGCGCCAGCACCCTTCGATGGGGGTTTTTGAAGGGAATCCACGGTGAAGCTTTCTTT.

In the case of this clonotype: This may come from a read error, since a much larger clone is one base off. The chain joins TRBV5-1 to TRBJ1-5, with a possible D match to TRBD1 (5 bases). Trimming cost V 5 bases and J 6 bases, with 18 bases left between them. Germline CDR1 reads SGHRS; CDR2 reads YFSETQ. The CDR3 is 15 amino acids. CDR3 protein: CASRIGADAGQPQHF. Written as DNA, the CDR3 is TGCGCCAGCAGGATAGGGGCGGATGCGGGTCAGCCCCAGCATTTT.

The chain recombines TRBV20-1 with TRBJ1-6; D not certain. CDR1 is DFQATT, CDR2 SNEGSKA, per germline (reference sequence). The ends were cut back, 1 base at V and 12 bases at J, with 7 bases in the middle. CDR3 length: 11 amino acids. CDR3 loop: CSARVSGPLHF. The CDR3 nucleotides are TGCAGTGCTAGAGTTTCGGGACCCCTCCACTTT.

This clonotype was counted only a few times. The chain is built from TRBV12-5 and TRBJ2-1, with TRBD2 matching over 12 bases. CDR1 and CDR2 from the germline V gene are LGHNT and FRNRAP. This CDR3 spans 15 amino acids. V shed 6 bases, J shed 4 bases, and the junction held 4 bases outside the gene matches. CDR3 residues: CASGSGLAGYNEQFF. The CDR3 DNA sequence: TGTGCTAGTGGCTCCGGACTAGCGGGATACAATGAGCAGTTCTTC.

The chain couples TRBV5-1 to TRBJ1-2; D uncertain. The CDR3 extends over 15 amino acids. The germline CDR1 and CDR2 sequences are SGHRS and YFSETQ. Trimming took off 0 bases at V and 5 bases at J, with 14 bases between the two ends. The chain's CDR3 is CASSLVNVEMYGYTF. CDR3 coding DNA: TGCGCCAGCAGCTTGGTAAATGTTGAGATGTATGGCTACACCTTC.

This clonotype showed up just a few times. The chain has TRBV15 and TRBJ1-5; 7 nucleotides agree with TRBD1. V lost 3 bases and J lost 3; bases outside the gene matches: 2. CDR1 is LNHNV and CDR2 is YYDKDF in the germline V gene (reference sequence). The CDR3 sequence is 14 residues long. The CDR3 bases are TGTGCCACCAGCAGGACAGGGCTCAATCAGCCCCAGCATTTT. This encodes CATSRTGLNQPQHF.

V and J are TRBV6-1 and TRBJ1-1, with D possibly matching TRBD1 (5 bases). With 3 bases removed from V and 8 bases from J, the gap between germline ends came to 13 bases. Germline V gene lookup returns CDR1 MNHNS and CDR2 SASEGT. This CDR3 has 13 residues. The CDR3 DNA is TGTGCCAGCAGTGAGGTAAGACAGACGGAAGCTTTCTTT. Protein: CASSEVRQTEAFF.

V is TRBV12-3 or TRBV12-4 and J is TRBJ2-3; 7 bases line up with TRBD2. This CDR3 has 12 residues. V shed 5 bases, J shed 7 bases, and the junction held 3 bases outside the gene matches. CDR3 loop: CASSPTSHTQYF. The CDR3 coding sequence is TGTGCCAGCAGTCCGACTAGCCATACGCAGTATTTT.

This clonotype was counted once. J is TRBJ2-1 and V is TRBV20-1; D is unresolved. The length of the CDR3 is 15 residues. Trimming shortened V by 3 bases and J by 0 bases, and 12 bases separated the two germline ends. CDR1 is DFQATT and CDR2 is SNEGSKA in the germline V gene (reference sequence). CDR3 coding DNA: TGCAGTGCTAGTTTGCCTACCTCCTCCTACAATGAGCAGTTCTTC. It yields the protein CSASLPTSSYNEQFF.

With respect to this clonotype: At one end the junction does not follow the germline gene, possibly because of a read error. The chain employs TRBV20-1 and TRBJ2-3; 14 nucleotides match TRBD2. Germline V CDR1 and CDR2: DFQATT, SNEGSKA (reference sequence). The CDR3 contains 17 residues. The CDR3 is CCASRLAGGPSADTQYF. DNA for the CDR3: TGCTGTGCTAGTCGACTAGCGGGAGGGCCTTCGGCAGATACGCAGTATTTT.

The genes are TRBV7-9 and TRBJ1-2; 7 positions match TRBD1. This CDR3 spans 16 amino acids. Germline CDR1 is SEHNR and CDR2 is FQNEAQ (reference sequence). J gave up 1 base and V 5 bases, and 10 bases lay outside the gene matches. The CDR3 here is CASSPQGKRSNYGYTF. The DNA for the CDR3 is TGTGCCAGCAGCCCACAGGGGAAACGAAGTAACTATGGCTACACCTTC. The variable domain in full, with the rest retrieved from reference TRBV7-9 and TRBJ1-2, is DTGVSQNPRHKITKRGQNVTFRCDPISEHNRLYWYRQTLGQGPEFLTYFQNEAQLEKSRLLSDRFSAERPKGSFSTLEIQRTEQGDSAMYLCASSPQGKRSNYGYTFGSGTRLTVV.

This clonotype was detected only a few times. This rearrangement joins TRBV29-1 to TRBJ2-3, with D hard to call. Germline V gene lookup returns CDR1 SQVTM and CDR2 ANQGSEA. V gave up 6 bases and J gave up 5 bases, with 9 bases separating them. The CDR3 length is 11 residues. The CDR3 loop reads CSVNFGDTQYF. The CDR3, as DNA: TGCAGCGTCAACTTCGGAGATACGCAGTATTTT.

The table lists this clonotype with a count of one. The chain combines TRBV18 with TRBJ1-1, with a weak D call TRBD1 (5 bases). Trimming shortened V by 2 bases and J by 3 bases, and 16 bases separated the two germline ends. The CDR3 is 16 residues long. Germline V gives CDR1 KGHSH, CDR2 LQKENI. The CDR3 region is CASSPGIGGWDTEAFF. DNA of the CDR3: TGTGCCAGCTCACCAGGGATCGGGGGGTGGGACACTGAAGCTTTCTTT.

This sequence joins TRBV20-1 and TRBJ2-3; 8 nucleotides align to TRBD2. The CDR3 runs to 15 residues. Losses at the gene ends were 2 bases for V and 1 base for J; bases not matched to a gene: 5. The germline gives CDR1 DFQATT, CDR2 SNEGSKA (reference sequence). The CDR3 region is CSARSTSGRTDTQYF. CDR3 sequence (DNA): TGCAGTGCTAGATCCACTAGCGGTCGCACAGATACGCAGTATTTT.

This clonotype was picked up a small number of times. V usage is TRBV12-3 or TRBV12-4 and J usage is TRBJ2-1, with D perhaps matching TRBD1 (5 bases). This CDR3 region has 15 residues. Trimming took off 1 base at V and 6 bases at J, with 13 bases between the two ends. The CDR3 coding sequence is TGTGCCAGCAGTTTAGGACAGCCTGGGGTCAATGAGCAGTTCTTC. Its translation is CASSLGQPGVNEQFF.

The genes are TRBV20-1 and TRBJ2-7, with 9 bases aligning to TRBD2. The CDR3 consists of 14 residues. Germline trimming cut 4 bases from V and 4 bases from J; bases unmatched to any gene: 8. Germline loops: CDR1 DFQATT, CDR2 SNEGSKA (reference sequence). CDR3 amino acids: CSAKPWTSVYEQYF. The CDR3 DNA is TGCAGTGCTAAACCATGGACTAGCGTTTACGAGCAGTACTTC.

The chain employs TRBV20-1 and TRBJ2-3; D call uncertain. The CDR3 covers 15 residues. Germline CDR1 is DFQATT and CDR2 is SNEGSKA (reference sequence). Trimming pared 6 bases from V and 0 bases from J, leaving 16 bases between. CDR3 sequence: CSAKRRGPSTDTQYF. CDR3 DNA: TGCAGTGCCAAGAGACGAGGACCTAGCACAGATACGCAGTATTTT.

The chain employs TRBV7-2 and TRBJ2-7, with a tentative D call TRBD1 (6 bases). This CDR3 comprises 18 residues. Trimming took 0 bases from V and 0 from J, leaving 18 bases between them. Germline assignment: CDR1 SGHTA and CDR2 FQGNSA. Written as DNA, the CDR3 is TGTGCCAGCAGCTTAGCCCCTCCCCTCGAGGGGGTCTCCTACGAGCAGTACTTC. Translating gives CASSLAPPLEGVSYEQYF.